The 24 T cell receptor beta chains below were found in one sample sequenced in a study of shared clonotypes between healthy human individuals. TCRdb keeps only in-frame clones here, not all; method: immunoSEQ multiplex PCR. Counted here are approximately 620,000 clones, approximately 97% occurring once; the ten biggest clones make up about 0.057%. Sequences were obtained from naive CD4+ T cells sorted from blood. The sample's subset: CD45RA+ positively selected. Receptors were obtained from a woman younger than 45 in good health.

This clone was counted once. This chain uses TRBV5-1 with TRBJ2-7; 7 bases are shared with TRBD1. Trimming removed 4 bases from V and 4 bases from J; junction bases left unmatched: 17. CDR3 length equals 17 residues. Germline V gives CDR1 SGHRS, CDR2 YFSETQ. CDR3 nucleotide sequence: TGCGCCAGCAGCCGAGCTCCGGGACAGAGTTTAACTTACGAGCAGTACTTC. It is translated as CASSRAPGQSLTYEQYF. The variable domain in full, with the rest retrieved from reference TRBV5-1 and TRBJ2-7, is KAGVTQTPRYLIKTRGQQVTLSCSPISGHRSVSWYQQTPGQGLQFLFEYFSETQRNKGNFPGRFSGRQFSNSRSEMNVSTLELGDSALYLCASSRAPGQSLTYEQYFGPGTRLTVT.

This chain links TRBV30 with TRBJ2-2; D is undetermined. Germline lookup yields CDR1 GTSNPN and CDR2 SVGIG (reference sequence). The CDR3 loop spans 14 amino acids. The V gene lost 8 bases and the J gene lost 0 bases, with 13 bases spanning the gap. CDR3 sequence: CAQPTRTNTGELFF. The CDR3 coding sequence is TGTGCCCAACCAACCCGTACGAACACCGGGGAGCTGTTTTTT.

V is TRBV28 and J is TRBJ2-6, with 12 bases that match TRBD2. The CDR3 is 17 amino acids. V gave up 8 bases and J gave up 2 bases; unmatched junction bases: 7. Germline-derived CDR1 and CDR2 are MDHEN and SYDVKM. CDR3 sequence (DNA): TGTGCCAGCCACCGATGGACTAGCGGGACTGGGGCCAACGTCCTGACTTTC. Its translation: CASHRWTSGTGANVLTF.

This chain joins TRBV19 and TRBJ2-7, with a possible D match to TRBD2 (5 bases). V dropped 1 base and J dropped 7 bases, with 5 bases sitting between them. Germline-derived CDR1 and CDR2 are LNHDA and SQIVND (reference sequence). The CDR3 is 11 residues long. CDR3 nucleotide sequence: TGTGCCAGTAGTATAGGCGGGGAGCAGTACTTC. It translates to CASSIGGEQYF.

The chain uses TRBV19 and TRBJ2-7, with 8 bases fitting TRBD2. This CDR3 is built from 17 residues. Germline V CDR1 and CDR2: LNHDA, SQIVND (reference sequence). V gave up 6 bases and J gave up 0 bases; unmatched junction bases: 13. This chain's CDR3 is CASSKSPTSAYSYEQYF. The CDR3 nucleotides are TGTGCCAGTAGCAAATCCCCGACTAGCGCTTACTCCTACGAGCAGTACTTC.

This rearrangement joins TRBV10-2 to TRBJ2-7; the match to TRBD2 covers 10 bases. Germline CDR1 WSHSY, CDR2 SAAADI. The CDR3 runs to 14 residues. Unmatched junction bases numbered 4, after V lost 6 bases and J lost 2 bases. The CDR3: CASREREGPYEQYF. CDR3 DNA: TGCGCCAGCAGGGAGCGGGAGGGCCCCTACGAGCAGTACTTC.

The rearrangement joins TRBV6-6 to TRBJ1-1, with a possible D match to TRBD1 (6 bases). The V end lost 9 bases, the J end lost 5 bases, and 16 bases lay between the germline ends. This CDR3 is 13 amino acids long. The V gene's germline CDR1 is MNHNY and CDR2 SVGAGI (reference sequence). CDR3 sequence reads: CASFQGRGTEAFF. CDR3 nucleotides: TGTGCCAGTTTTCAGGGGAGGGGGACTGAAGCTTTCTTT.

The chain is built from TRBV18 and TRBJ2-5; no firm D call. The CDR3 runs 14 residues. CDR1 is KGHSH and CDR2 is LQKENI in the germline V gene. V was cut by 0 bases and J by 5 bases, with 10 bases left in between. The CDR3 DNA follows: TGTGCCAGCTCACCACCGGAACAGTTGGAGACCCAGTACTTC. Translation gives CASSPPEQLETQYF.

The V call is TRBV19, the J call TRBJ2-1; the D is unclear. From germline, CDR1 is LNHDA and CDR2 SQIVND (reference sequence). V lost 5 bases and J lost 2, with 10 bases in between. This CDR3 has 14 amino acids. The CDR3 DNA reads TGTGCCAGTAGTCCACTGGCGGCCTACAATGAGCAGTTCTTC. This translates into CASSPLAAYNEQFF.

The chain combines TRBV9 with TRBJ2-2; D unresolved. CDR3 length equals 13 residues. In germline, CDR1 is SGDLS, CDR2 YYNGEE. Trimming pared 3 bases from V and 6 bases from J, leaving 9 bases between. The DNA for the CDR3 is TGTGCCAGCAGCGCCGGCTCAGCCGGGGAGCTGTTTTTT. Amino acid sequence: CASSAGSAGELFF.

This clone was detected only once. The V call is TRBV28, the J call TRBJ1-2; D may be TRBD1 (5 bases). The CDR3 has 15 residues. The germline CDR1 and CDR2 sequences are MDHEN and SYDVKM. V lost 1 base to trimming and J lost 4 bases, with 13 bases between them. The CDR3 here is CASSLLVGQGYGYTF. In DNA form, the CDR3 reads TGTGCCAGCAGTTTATTGGTAGGGCAGGGCTATGGCTACACCTTC.

This chain links TRBV11-2 with TRBJ2-3; TRBD2 agrees at 7 bases. The trim removed 4 bases at V and 4 bases at J, leaving 11 bases unmatched. Germline V gene lookup returns CDR1 SGHAT and CDR2 FQNNGV. The CDR3 runs 16 residues. The CDR3 bases are TGTGCCAGCAGCTCCCGACTAGCCAAAAGGGCAGATACGCAGTATTTT. Amino acid sequence: CASSSRLAKRADTQYF.

The chain uses TRBV19 and TRBJ2-7, with TRBD2 identical over 12 bases. Trimming removed 5 bases from V and 5 bases from J; junction bases left unmatched: 7. The CDR3 runs to 15 residues. The germline V gene encodes CDR1 LNHDA and CDR2 SQIVND (reference sequence). The CDR3 DNA sequence: TGTGCCAGTAGTCCGACTAGCGGGAGATCAGACGAGCAGTACTTC. This codes for CASSPTSGRSDEQYF.

V and J are TRBV6-5 and TRBJ2-7, with D perhaps TRBD2 (5 bases). The CDR3 sequence is 16 residues long. Trimming pared 0 bases from V and 1 base from J, leaving 13 bases between. Germline V lookup: CDR1 MNHEY, CDR2 SVGAGI. The CDR3 region has the DNA TGTGCCAGCAGTTACTCGAGGGAACCTGGGTCCTACGAGCAGTACTTC. Its translation is CASSYSREPGSYEQYF.

The chain combines TRBV7-9 with TRBJ1-4; D call uncertain. Trimming took off 0 bases at V and 8 bases at J, with 13 bases between the two ends. The CDR3 consists of 15 residues. Germline CDR1 SEHNR, CDR2 FQNEAQ (reference sequence). The DNA of the CDR3 is TGTGCCAGCAGCTTAGCCAGTAGGGCGGGAGAAAAACTGTTTTTT. It specifies CASSLASRAGEKLFF.

The CDR3 loop reads CASRRVTEAFF. CDR3 sequence (DNA): TGTGCCAGCAGGCGTGTCACTGAAGCTTTCTTT. The V and J genes are TRBV28 and TRBJ1-1; D gene ambiguous. The CDR3 runs 11 residues. Germline assignment: CDR1 MDHEN and CDR2 SYDVKM. With 6 bases removed from V and 4 bases from J, the gap between germline ends came to 6 bases. Based on the CDR3 plus reference TRBV28 and TRBJ1-1, the full variable domain is DVKVTQSSRYLVKRTGEKVFLECVQDMDHENMFWYRQDPGLGLRLIYFSYDVKMKEKGDIPEGYSVSREKKERFSLILESASTNQTSMYLCASRRVTEAFFGQGTRLTVV.

This clone was recorded only once. The V call is TRBV11-3, the J call TRBJ2-5; 8 bases fit TRBD2. The V gene's germline CDR1 is SGHNT and CDR2 YENEEA. There are 13 residues in the CDR3. Germline trimming cut 8 bases from V and 2 bases from J; bases unmatched to any gene: 4. CDR3 bases: TGTGCCAGCGCCCGGGGGGGTCAAGAGACCCAGTACTTC. Its translation: CASARGGQETQYF. Complete variable domain (other parts from reference TRBV11-3 and TRBJ2-5): EAGVVQSPRYKIIEKKQPVAFWCNPISGHNTLYWYLQNLGQGPELLIRYENEEAVDDSQLPKDRFSAERLKGVDSTLKIQPAELGDSAVYLCASARGGQETQYFGPGTRLLVL.

The V and J genes are TRBV19 and TRBJ2-3; TRBD2 agrees at 13 bases. This CDR3 has 17 residues. J gave up 3 bases and V 9 bases, and 12 bases lay outside the gene matches. CDR1 and CDR2 (germline): LNHDA, SQIVND (reference sequence). The CDR3 here is CASRGLAGVTGTDTQYF. Written as DNA, the CDR3 is TGTGCCAGCAGAGGACTAGCGGGAGTAACTGGGACAGATACGCAGTATTTT.

The chain combines TRBV19 with TRBJ2-1; 13 positions agree with TRBD2. V gave up 5 bases and J gave up 0 bases; unmatched junction bases: 13. This CDR3 spans 20 amino acids. CDR1 is LNHDA, CDR2 SQIVND, per germline (reference sequence). CDR3: CASSVLGLAGALGSYNEQFF. In DNA form, the CDR3 reads TGTGCCAGTAGTGTACTTGGACTAGCGGGAGCCCTTGGCTCCTACAATGAGCAGTTCTTC.

The chain recombines TRBV5-1 with TRBJ2-7; TRBD2 matches 10 bases. The V gene end was trimmed by 2 bases and the J gene end by 0 bases; junction bases not matched to a gene: 2. The germline CDR1 and CDR2 sequences are SGHRS and YFSETQ. The CDR3 extends over 15 amino acids. CDR3 residues: CASSLLAGNSYEQYF. The CDR3 nucleotides read TGCGCCAGCAGCTTACTAGCGGGAAACTCCTACGAGCAGTACTTC.

The chain links TRBV12-5 to TRBJ2-5; 10 nucleotides line up with TRBD1. In germline, CDR1 is LGHNT, CDR2 FRNRAP. The CDR3 length is 15 residues. Trimming cost V 3 bases and J 4 bases; bases outside gene matches: 5. CDR3 bases: TGTGCTAGTGGTTTCCAGACAGGGGGCGCAGAGACCCAGTACTTC. Translation: CASGFQTGGAETQYF. Together with reference TRBV12-5 and TRBJ2-5, the CDR3 gives the full variable domain: DARVTQTPRHKVTEMGQEVTMRCQPILGHNTVFWYRQTMMQGLELLAYFRNRAPLDDSGMPKDRFSAEMPDATLATLKIQPSEPRDSAVYFCASGFQTGGAETQYFGPGTRLLVL.

V usage is TRBV18 and J usage is TRBJ2-3; D not resolved. Trimming took 2 bases from V and 4 from J, leaving 7 bases between them. The V gene's germline CDR1 is KGHSH and CDR2 LQKENI. The CDR3 sequence is 13 residues long. DNA for the CDR3: TGTGCCAGCTCACCAGGTTTAGCAGATACGCAGTATTTT. This encodes CASSPGLADTQYF.

The V gene is TRBV7-2, the J gene TRBJ2-1; tentatively, D is TRBD1 (6 bases). The V end lost 1 base, the J end lost 12 bases, and 10 bases lay between the germline ends. The CDR3 has 12 amino acids. The germline gives CDR1 SGHTA, CDR2 FQGNSA. CDR3 coding DNA: TGTGCCAGCAGCTTAGACAGGGTAGGGCAGTTCTTC. As protein: CASSLDRVGQFF.

The V and J genes are TRBV9 and TRBJ1-4; possibly TRBD1 for D (5 bases). The CDR3 sequence is 15 residues long. Trimming shortened V by 4 bases and J by 7 bases, and 17 bases separated the two germline ends. Germline values: CDR1 SGDLS, CDR2 YYNGEE. The CDR3 coding sequence is TGTGCCAGCAGCCCCTCCTGGGGGGAGGGTGAAAAACTGTTTTTT. Translation gives CASSPSWGEGEKLFF.